The text below deals with one T cell receptor beta chain. The data were obtained in a study of human T cells and chemical hapten exposure. The V gene end was trimmed by 1 base and the J gene end by 4 bases; junction bases not matched to a gene: 11. The germline gives CDR1 SGHTA, CDR2 FQGNSA. This CDR3 is built from 17 residues. As for time point: patch test 2, 6 weeks after DPC sensitization. The treatment is: therapeutic diphenylcyclopropenone sensitization with weekly scalp DPC. Blood, whole and unfractionated, served as the source for total RNA extraction. One entry per CDR3 protein results from TCRdb running MiXCR on the RACE reads. The profile shows 35,000 to 50,000 distinct CDR3 sequences, more than 9% of them singletons.

The chain has TRBV7-2 and TRBJ2-5; 8 nucleotides line up with TRBD2. The material was whole blood, obtained in connection with sensitization to the hapten diphenylcyclopropenone (DPC). The clonotype comes from a woman in her 30s with alopecia areata. Some clones in this sample may be carry-over from other donors' samples. The CDR3 DNA follows: TGTGCCAGCAGCTTAGTCGGTGGCGGGGGGCCGCGAGAGACCCAGTACTTC. Translation: CASSLVGGGGPRETQYF.